The 21 T cell receptor beta chains listed next were all sequenced from one sample in a study of T cells in Graves' hyperthyroidism and ophthalmopathy. RNA transcripts gave rise to amplified TCR beta CDR3 regions. TCR CDR3 regions were first amplified by RT-PCR with HTBI primers. In TCRdb, the multiplex PCR reads were re-called with MiXCR into one record per CDR3 protein. The sample records fewer than 900,000 distinct CDR3 sequences, about 16% being singletons. What was sequenced was blood. Every receptor here comes from a man aged 18 to 30 with Graves' hyperthyroidism.

In its sample, this clonotype was seen many times. The genes are TRBV6-2 or TRBV6-3 and TRBJ2-1, with D perhaps matching TRBD2 (5 bases). Trimming left V 8 bases short and J 6 bases short, with 8 bases between. The CDR3 contains 11 residues. Germline CDR1 reads MNHEY; CDR2 reads SVGEGT. The CDR3 DNA reads TGTGCCAGCGGAGGAAGCAATGAGCAGTTCTTC. This gives the protein CASGGSNEQFF.

In this sample, this clonotype turned up a few times. The rearrangement uses TRBV28 and TRBJ1-3; 11 bases match TRBD1. Germline CDR1 reads MDHEN; CDR2 reads SYDVKM. After removal of 0 bases from V and 6 bases from J, the junction contained 1 base not matched to a gene. The CDR3 extends over 15 amino acids. CDR3 nucleotides: TGTGCCAGCAGTTTATGGGACAGGGGGCTAAACACCATATATTTT. It yields the protein CASSLWDRGLNTIYF.

This clonotype was seen at least ten times. A read error may account for a junction end that differs from germline. The chain couples TRBV2 to TRBJ2-1; possible D gene TRBD1, 6 bases. The CDR3 consists of 14 residues. Germline loops: CDR1 SNHLY, CDR2 FYNNEI. CDR3 DNA sequence: TGTGCCAGCAGCGAAGGACTGGGGGCGTATGAGCAGTTCTTC. This translates into CASSEGLGAYEQFF. Filled out from reference TRBV2 and TRBJ2-1, the complete variable domain reads EPEVTQTPSHQVTQMGQEVILRCVPISNHLYFYWYRQILGQKVEFLVSFYNNEISEKSEIFDDQFSVERPDGSNFTLKIRSTKLEDSAMYFCASSEGLGAYEQFFGPGTRLTVL.

A few counts support this clonotype. The chain carries TRBV20-1 and TRBJ2-1; a possible D gene is TRBD2 (5 bases). This CDR3 spans 12 amino acids. V shed 2 bases and J shed 8 bases, with 10 bases lying between them. Germline V lookup: CDR1 DFQATT, CDR2 SNEGSKA (reference sequence). As DNA, the CDR3 is TGCAGTGCTAGACTAGCTGTGGATGAGCAGTTCTTC. This gives the protein CSARLAVDEQFF.

This clonotype came up many times. The V and J genes are TRBV5-1 and TRBJ2-1; D is unclear. Germline CDR1 and CDR2: SGHRS and YFSETQ. This CDR3 has 13 residues. Trimming removed 4 bases at V and 7 bases at J, with 12 bases between. CDR3 sequence (DNA): TGCGCCAGCAGCCCTTCTTCGTGGAATGAGCAGTTCTTC. This encodes CASSPSSWNEQFF. The full variable domain, in which reference TRBV5-1 and TRBJ2-1 provide the parts outside the CDR3, is KAGVTQTPRYLIKTRGQQVTLSCSPISGHRSVSWYQQTPGQGLQFLFEYFSETQRNKGNFPGRFSGRQFSNSRSEMNVSTLELGDSALYLCASSPSSWNEQFFGPGTRLTVL.

J is TRBJ2-7 and V is TRBV4-2; TRBD1 is a possible D gene (7 bases). Trimming shortened V by 4 bases and J by 0 bases, and 16 bases separated the two germline ends. The germline CDR1 and CDR2 sequences are LGHNA and YNFKEQ. The CDR3 is made up of 16 amino acids. CDR3: CASSRSAGQNSYEQYF. CDR3 DNA sequence: TGTGCCAGCAGCCGGTCCGCGGGACAGAACTCCTACGAGCAGTACTTC.

This clonotype has a count of ten or more. The V gene is TRBV20-1, the J gene TRBJ2-3, with D unclear. Germline V gene lookup returns CDR1 DFQATT and CDR2 SNEGSKA (reference sequence). The germline V and J ends were trimmed by 7 bases and 1 base, with 12 bases remaining between them. The CDR3 contains 13 residues. CDR3 nucleotides: TGCAGTGTCACTATATCCGGCACAGATACGCAGTATTTT. Its protein is CSVTISGTDTQYF.

This clonotype was seen at least ten times. This chain uses TRBV27 with TRBJ2-1; 8 bases are shared with TRBD1. After removal of 6 bases from V and 4 bases from J, the junction contained 5 bases not matched to a gene. Germline CDR1 MNHEY, CDR2 SMNVEV (reference sequence). This CDR3 region has 14 residues. CDR3 in amino acids: CASSLGQVYNEQFF. The CDR3 nucleotides are TGTGCCAGCAGCTTGGGACAGGTATACAATGAGCAGTTCTTC.

This rearrangement joins TRBV2 to TRBJ2-7, with 7 bases fitting TRBD2. The CDR3 consists of 16 residues. After removal of 0 bases from V and 3 bases from J, the junction contained 8 bases not matched to a gene. The germline CDR1 and CDR2 sequences are SNHLY and FYNNEI. The CDR3 sequence: CASSEARASGLYEQYF. The CDR3, as DNA: TGTGCCAGCAGTGAAGCAAGGGCTAGCGGACTCTACGAGCAGTACTTC.

This clonotype was seen a handful of times. The chain employs TRBV5-1 and TRBJ2-4; D may match TRBD1 or TRBD2 (6 bases each). The CDR3 covers 18 residues. The V gene's germline CDR1 is SGHRS and CDR2 YFSETQ. V shed 1 base and J shed 2 bases, with 19 bases lying between them. The CDR3 loop is CASSLNGERGRTKNIQYF. CDR3 bases: TGCGCCAGCAGCTTGAACGGAGAGAGGGGGAGGACCAAAAACATTCAGTACTTC.

This clonotype appeared many times. This chain joins TRBV28 and TRBJ2-7; 11 bases line up with TRBD2. The CDR3 is made up of 16 amino acids. CDR1 and CDR2 from the germline V gene are MDHEN and SYDVKM. V lost 6 bases to trimming and J lost 7 bases; unmatched junction nucleotides: 14. The CDR3, as DNA: TGTGCCAGCAGACTAAAAGTCCTAGCGGGAGGCTTTGAGCAGTACTTC. Translated, it gives CASRLKVLAGGFEQYF.

This clonotype was picked up a small number of times. V is TRBV18 and J is TRBJ1-6; the D is unclear. V was trimmed by 5 bases and J by 7 bases, leaving 15 bases between them. Germline V gene sequence: CDR1 KGHSH, CDR2 LQKENI. The CDR3 is 15 amino acids. CDR3 amino acids: CASSDTRNRNSPLHF. As DNA, the CDR3 is TGTGCCAGCTCAGACACCAGGAATCGAAATTCACCCCTCCACTTT.

This clonotype was recorded many times. The chain is built from TRBV30 and TRBJ2-7; D possibly uses TRBD1 or TRBD2 (5 bases each). This CDR3 is built from 13 residues. V was clipped by 4 bases and J by 3 bases, with 13 bases between them. Germline assignment: CDR1 GTSNPN and CDR2 SVGIG (reference sequence). CDR3 region: CAWIRDGDYEQYF. The DNA for the CDR3 is TGTGCCTGGATTCGGGACGGAGACTACGAGCAGTACTTC.

Many counts were recorded for this clonotype. The chain is built from TRBV30 and TRBJ2-5; D possibly corresponds to TRBD2 (6 bases). Trimming shortened V by 5 bases and J by 5 bases, and 15 bases separated the two germline ends. The germline gives CDR1 GTSNPN, CDR2 SVGIG (reference sequence). The CDR3 covers 13 residues. This chain's CDR3 is CAWDRTAGETQYF. In DNA, the CDR3 is TGTGCCTGGGATCGGACCGCGGGGGAGACCCAGTACTTC. Complete variable domain (other parts from reference TRBV30 and TRBJ2-5): SQTIHQWPATLVQPVGSPLSLECTVEGTSNPNLYWYRQAAGRGLQLLFYSVGIGQISSEVPQNLSASRPQDRQFILSSKKLLLSDSGFYLCAWDRTAGETQYFGPGTRLLVL.

This clonotype was seen only a few times. The V gene is TRBV30, the J gene TRBJ2-7; D may be TRBD2 (6 bases). The germline V and J ends were trimmed by 0 bases and 1 base, with 10 bases remaining between them. The CDR3 sequence is 14 residues long. Looked up from germline, CDR1 is GTSNPN and CDR2 is SVGIG (reference sequence). CDR3 coding DNA: TGTGCCTGGAGTGTACTAGCAAGATCCTACGAGCAGTACTTC. This codes for CAWSVLARSYEQYF.

CDR3 protein: CASSLTAGGANEQFF. DNA of the CDR3: TGCGCCAGCAGCTTGACAGCGGGAGGGGCTAATGAGCAGTTCTTC. The chain employs TRBV5-1 and TRBJ2-1; 10 nucleotides align to TRBD2. Germline lookup yields CDR1 SGHRS and CDR2 YFSETQ. V lost 1 base, J lost 7 bases, and 5 bases stayed unmatched. The length of the CDR3 is 15 residues.

At least ten counts were recorded for this clonotype. The chain links TRBV12-3 or TRBV12-4 to TRBJ2-1; a weak D match, TRBD1 (6 bases). The CDR3 is 13 residues long. V shed 11 bases and J shed 5 bases, with 16 bases lying between them. The CDR3 DNA is TGTGCCGAGCACAGGGTTGGCGACAATGAGCAGTTCTTC. Amino acids: CAEHRVGDNEQFF.

The V gene is TRBV6-2 or TRBV6-3, the J gene TRBJ2-7; TRBD1 might be the D (6 bases). The CDR3 runs 12 residues. Germline values: CDR1 MNHEY, CDR2 SVGEGT. Deletions cut 8 bases from V and 7 bases from J, with 15 bases between. CDR3 in DNA: TGTGCCAGCGGGCAGGGGCTCTGGGAGCAGTACTTC. Its translation is CASGQGLWEQYF.

This clonotype was counted many times. J is TRBJ2-1 and V is TRBV29-1, with D perhaps matching TRBD2 (6 bases). The V end was cut by 5 bases, the J end by 7 bases, with 15 bases between. The germline gives CDR1 SQVTM, CDR2 ANQGSEA. CDR3 length: 13 residues. The CDR3 DNA sequence: TGCAGCGTTAGATGGAGGGCTGGTAATGAGCAGTTCTTC. The encoded protein is CSVRWRAGNEQFF.

J is TRBJ2-2 and V is TRBV5-1, with 7 positions matching TRBD1. This CDR3 contains 16 residues. Germline V gene lookup returns CDR1 SGHRS and CDR2 YFSETQ. J gave up 4 bases and V 4 bases, and 10 bases lay outside the gene matches. In nucleotides, the CDR3 is TGCGCCAGCAGCCCCACAGGGGAATACGTCACCGGGGAGCTGTTTTTT. Its protein is CASSPTGEYVTGELFF.

This clonotype was detected only a few times. This chain uses TRBV19 with TRBJ2-5; D possibly corresponds to TRBD2 (6 bases). V was shortened by 3 bases and J by 5 bases, with 10 bases between the two germline ends. From germline, CDR1 is LNHDA and CDR2 SQIVND (reference sequence). This CDR3 contains 13 residues. In DNA form, the CDR3 reads TGTGCCAGTAGTATCGGAGGGTTCGAGACCCAGTACTTC. As protein: CASSIGGFETQYF.